This T cell receptor beta chain was recovered during a study of cytomegalovirus exposure and HLA in healthy donors. Study outcomes and limitations: In a later analysis, TCR beta V- and J-gene trimming was associated with a missense DCLRE1C variant. Associated with HLA alleles at 0.05 false discovery rate in a later analysis were fewer than 20,000 TCR beta sequences.

Of note for this clone: The antigen is not known.

There are 13 residues in the CDR3. Germline V gene data show CDR1 as SGHNT and CDR2 as YYREEE (reference sequence). V dropped 3 bases and J dropped 6 bases, with 12 bases sitting between them. Researchers ran the PCR with 60 Vbeta and 13 Jbeta primers. Repertoires were generated with immunoSEQ multiplex PCR, while TCRdb's copy carries only in-frame clones and drops some. The sample comprises 120,000 to 150,000 clones, around 79% of which are singletons, and around 1% rests with the top ten. Sequenced material: PBMCs. The chain carries TRBV5-4 and TRBJ1-1; D perhaps matches TRBD1 (6 bases). The origin of this receptor is a man between 18 and 35 years old in good health and CMV-seronegative. The chain's CDR3 is CASSSQGLSEAFF. The CDR3 region has the DNA TGTGCCAGCAGCTCGCAGGGGTTGTCTGAAGCTTTCTTT.